The 28 T cell receptor beta chains below all came from one sample that was sequenced in a study of a mutant IDH1 vaccine in newly diagnosed glioma. The time point here: baseline, week 1 (first vaccination visit). Treatment specified: pre-vaccination baseline after standard-of-care therapy. Clones were read by immunoSEQ multiplex PCR, and TCRdb kept only the in-frame ones, dropping some. Of around 99,000 clones listed, around 80% are singletons. The sequenced sample was PBMCs, obtained from a glioma patient treated with radiotherapy, temozolomide or both. Receptors originate from a man aged 35-49 years with glioma.

This clone was picked up many times. This rearrangement joins TRBV28 to TRBJ1-2, with D possibly matching TRBD1 (5 bases). The V end was cut by 5 bases, the J end by 4 bases, with 14 bases between. This CDR3 comprises 14 residues. Germline CDR1 MDHEN, CDR2 SYDVKM. CDR3 DNA sequence: TGTGCCAGCAGTCCCCCAGGGCAGGCCTATGGCTACACCTTC. This codes for CASSPPGQAYGYTF.

J is TRBJ2-1 and V is TRBV29-1; 11 bases line up with TRBD1. This CDR3 region has 16 residues. Germline trimming cut 0 bases from V and 6 bases from J; bases unmatched to any gene: 7. The germline CDR1 and CDR2 sequences are SQVTM and ANQGSEA. CDR3: CSVEDAGQGVSNEQFF. Written as DNA, the CDR3 is TGCAGCGTTGAAGATGCGGGACAGGGGGTGAGCAATGAGCAGTTCTTC.

Only a few counts were recorded for this clone. This sequence joins TRBV10-3 and TRBJ1-4, with D unclear. Germline V gene lookup returns CDR1 ENHRY and CDR2 SYGVKD. CDR3 size: 13 residues. V shed 2 bases and J shed 4 bases, with 5 bases lying between them. The CDR3 loop is CAISESLNEKLFF. CDR3 DNA: TGTGCCATCAGTGAGAGCCTTAATGAAAAACTGTTTTTT.

The chain links TRBV29-1 to TRBJ2-7; tentatively, D is TRBD1 (6 bases). V was pared by 7 bases and J by 3 bases, with 10 bases between. The CDR3 extends over 11 amino acids. The V gene's germline CDR1 is SQVTM and CDR2 ANQGSEA. DNA of the CDR3: TGCAGCGGGGGACATGTCTACGAGCAGTACTTC. It codes for CSGGHVYEQYF.

V is TRBV19 and J is TRBJ2-5; D gene ambiguous. This CDR3 contains 15 residues. V lost 0 bases to trimming and J lost 1 base, with 9 bases between them. The germline V gene has CDR1 LNHDA and CDR2 SQIVND (reference sequence). CDR3 amino acids: CASSIEARLQETQYF. The CDR3 DNA reads TGTGCCAGTAGTATAGAGGCCAGACTCCAAGAGACCCAGTACTTC.

The chain has TRBV6-6 and TRBJ1-2; 11 bases are a match to TRBD1. In germline, CDR1 is MNHNY, CDR2 SVGAGI (reference sequence). The trim removed 4 bases at V and 7 bases at J, leaving 8 bases unmatched. This CDR3 has 15 residues. The CDR3 nucleotides read TGTGCCAGCAGTTCACGGACAGGGGGCAGAAGTGGCTACACCTTC. Translating it yields CASSSRTGGRSGYTF.

The V gene is TRBV19, the J gene TRBJ1-5; no firm D call. With 4 bases removed from V and 3 bases from J, the gap between germline ends came to 10 bases. Germline assignment: CDR1 LNHDA and CDR2 SQIVND (reference sequence). The CDR3 contains 14 residues. The CDR3 DNA sequence: TGTGCCAGTAGTACCGGGCGCCTCAATCAGCCCCAGCATTTT. This translates into CASSTGRLNQPQHF.

This clone showed up just a few times. The chain joins TRBV27 to TRBJ2-7, with D perhaps TRBD1 (6 bases). With 4 bases removed from V and 3 bases from J, the gap between germline ends came to 13 bases. The germline V gene encodes CDR1 MNHEY and CDR2 SMNVEV (reference sequence). The CDR3 length is 14 residues. CDR3 DNA sequence: TGTGCCAGCAGTTCGGCCCTAGGGGGCTACGAGCAGTACTTC. It translates to CASSSALGGYEQYF.

The rearrangement uses TRBV29-1 and TRBJ2-1, with no clear D. V was pared by 8 bases and J by 4 bases, with 18 bases between. Germline-derived CDR1 and CDR2 are SQVTM and ANQGSEA. The CDR3 runs to 14 residues. This CDR3 reads CSSGGSWGYNEQFF. The CDR3 coding sequence is TGCAGCTCCGGCGGATCCTGGGGTTACAATGAGCAGTTCTTC.

The chain uses TRBV18 and TRBJ1-2, with 7 positions matching TRBD1. Trimming removed 2 bases from V and 6 bases from J; junction bases left unmatched: 3. This CDR3 has 13 residues. Germline V lookup: CDR1 KGHSH, CDR2 LQKENI. The CDR3 sequence: CASSPGTANGYTF. CDR3 nucleotide sequence: TGTGCCAGCTCACCAGGGACAGCAAATGGCTACACCTTC. Looking up the rest from reference TRBV18 and TRBJ1-2 gives the full variable domain: NAGVMQNPRHLVRRRGQEARLRCSPMKGHSHVYWYRQLPEEGLKFMVYLQKENIIDESGMPKERFSAEFPKEGPSILRIQQVVRGDSAAYFCASSPGTANGYTFGSGTRLTVV.

The chain recombines TRBV5-4 with TRBJ2-7; 9 nucleotides align to TRBD1. This CDR3 comprises 13 residues. V was clipped by 4 bases and J by 2 bases; unmatched bases: 1. Germline V gene data show CDR1 as SGHNT and CDR2 as YYREEE (reference sequence). The CDR3 sequence: CASSRDRAYEQYF. Here the CDR3 DNA reads TGTGCCAGCAGCCGGGACAGGGCCTACGAGCAGTACTTC.

This CDR3 reads CASSEAGSWETQYF. In DNA, the CDR3 is TGTGCCAGCAGTGAGGCCGGGTCCTGGGAGACCCAGTACTTC. The chain combines TRBV2 with TRBJ2-5; no clear D. V lost 3 bases, J lost 5 bases, and 13 bases lay in between. The CDR3 length is 14 residues. Per the germline V gene, CDR1 is SNHLY and CDR2 is FYNNEI.

The table lists this clone with many counts. Additional DNA sequences in this sample encode the identical CDR3. V usage is TRBV6-5 and J usage is TRBJ1-2; 10 bases are shared with TRBD1. Germline CDR1 and CDR2: MNHEY and SVGAGI. V shed 0 bases and J 4 bases; nucleotides not matched to a gene: 5. The CDR3 has 16 amino acids. The CDR3 nucleotides read TGTGCCAGCAGTTACTCCAGGACAGGGGGAGGCTATGGCTACACCTTC. This encodes CASSYSRTGGGYGYTF.

This clone was observed a few times. The chain employs TRBV28 and TRBJ1-3; tentatively, D is TRBD1 (6 bases). The CDR3 loop spans 15 amino acids. V was trimmed by 4 bases and J by 0 bases, leaving 10 bases between them. The V gene's germline CDR1 is MDHEN and CDR2 SYDVKM. CDR3 protein: CASSSGTSSGNTIYF. The CDR3 coding sequence is TGTGCCAGCAGTTCCGGGACAAGCTCTGGAAACACCATATATTTT.

This chain connects TRBV7-2 to TRBJ2-3, with 11 bases that match TRBD2. J was trimmed by 4 bases and V by 5 bases; bases with no gene match: 5. The CDR3 extends over 15 amino acids. The germline V gene has CDR1 SGHTA and CDR2 FQGNSA. The CDR3 reads CASSLVLAGADTQYF. The CDR3 DNA reads as TGTGCCAGCAGCCTAGTACTAGCGGGAGCAGATACGCAGTATTTT.

This chain uses TRBV19 with TRBJ1-2, with 8 bases lining up with TRBD1. Trimming took 10 bases from V and 7 from J; bases not matched to a gene: 14. The CDR3 is 14 amino acids. The germline CDR1 and CDR2 sequences are LNHDA and SQIVND (reference sequence). The CDR3 bases are TGTGCCATCTCGCCCGGACAGGGAATTACTGGCTACACCTTC. Translated: CAISPGQGITGYTF. Variable domain in full (rest from reference TRBV19 and TRBJ1-2): DGGITQSPKYLFRKEGQNVTLSCEQNLNHDAMYWYRQDPGQGLRLIYYSQIVNDFQKGDIAEGYSVSREKKESFPLTVTSAQKNPTAFYLCAISPGQGITGYTFGSGTRLTVV.

The chain joins TRBV7-9 to TRBJ1-1; possibly TRBD1 for D (6 bases). Germline CDR1 SEHNR, CDR2 FQNEAQ (reference sequence). V shed 3 bases and J shed 1 base, with 12 bases lying between them. There are 15 residues in the CDR3. This CDR3 is CASSFVGGSNTEAFF. DNA of the CDR3: TGTGCCAGCAGCTTTGTCGGGGGCTCGAACACTGAAGCTTTCTTT.

V is TRBV5-1 and J is TRBJ2-1; 14 bases match TRBD2. The CDR3 runs to 16 residues. The germline V gene encodes CDR1 SGHRS and CDR2 YFSETQ. Trimming at V came to 3 bases and at J to 8 bases, leaving 7 bases not matched to a gene. CDR3 in amino acids: CASSSGGLAGVDEQFF. The CDR3 nucleotides read TGCGCCAGCAGCTCGGGGGGACTAGCGGGAGTTGATGAGCAGTTCTTC.

The gene calls are TRBV5-6 and TRBJ2-7; D gene ambiguous. Trimming took off 4 bases at V and 6 bases at J, with 14 bases between the two ends. CDR1 SGHDT and CDR2 YYEEEE come from the germline V gene. This CDR3 has 13 residues. The DNA for the CDR3 is TGTGCCAGCAGCCACCGTCTAGTCTTCGAGCAGTACTTC. Its protein is CASSHRLVFEQYF. Combining the CDR3 with reference TRBV5-6 and TRBJ2-7 gives the whole variable domain DAGVTQSPTHLIKTRGQQVTLRCSPKSGHDTVSWYQQALGQGPQFIFQYYEEEERQRGNFPDRFSGHQFPNYSSELNVNALLLGDSALYLCASSHRLVFEQYFGPGTRLTVT.

The chain has TRBV5-5 and TRBJ1-5; 11 bases are shared with TRBD1. V trimming: 4 bases; J trimming: 6 bases; junction bases outside the gene matches: 6. The CDR3 runs 15 residues. The germline gives CDR1 SGHKS, CDR2 YYEKEE (reference sequence). The CDR3 bases are TGTGCCAGCAGCCGAGGGACAGGGGGTGCTCAGCCCCAGCATTTT. Translating gives CASSRGTGGAQPQHF.

This chain uses TRBV27 with TRBJ1-3, with TRBD1 identical over 8 bases. Unmatched junction bases numbered 9, after V lost 5 bases and J lost 0 bases. The CDR3 runs 17 residues. Germline lookup yields CDR1 MNHEY and CDR2 SMNVEV (reference sequence). The CDR3 region has the DNA TGTGCCAGCAGTCCCGGACAGGGCCTAAGCTCTGGAAACACCATATATTTT. Translating gives CASSPGQGLSSGNTIYF.

CDR3 bases: TGTGCCAGCAGCCCCGAAGGGGACTATGGCTACACCTTC. Translating it yields CASSPEGDYGYTF. The chain is built from TRBV6-1 and TRBJ1-2, with D possibly TRBD1 on 5 matching bases. The CDR3 is 13 residues long. V was shortened by 6 bases and J by 3 bases, with 11 bases between the two germline ends. Germline V lookup: CDR1 MNHNS, CDR2 SASEGT.

The chain combines TRBV19 with TRBJ2-3; D gene uncertain. Trimming removed 6 bases at V and 2 bases at J, with 3 bases between. Germline lookup yields CDR1 LNHDA and CDR2 SQIVND (reference sequence). CDR3 length: 11 amino acids. The CDR3 DNA sequence: TGTGCCAGTAGGTTCACAGATACGCAGTATTTT. Amino acids: CASRFTDTQYF.

V and J are TRBV5-4 and TRBJ1-3; D unresolved. The ends were cut back, 2 bases at V and 2 bases at J, with 14 bases in the middle. This CDR3 is 16 amino acids long. Germline-derived CDR1 and CDR2 are SGHNT and YYREEE (reference sequence). This CDR3 reads CASSFETRVAGNTIYF. The CDR3 bases are TGTGCCAGCAGCTTCGAGACTAGGGTCGCTGGAAACACCATATATTTT.

This clone has a handful of counts. The genes are TRBV10-3 and TRBJ2-6; the D gene is possibly TRBD2 (5 bases). With 7 bases removed from V and 2 bases from J, the gap between germline ends came to 12 bases. CDR3 size: 15 residues. The germline CDR1 and CDR2 sequences are ENHRY and SYGVKD. DNA of the CDR3: TGTGCCATCATGGGAGAAACGGCTGGGGCCAACGTCCTGACTTTC. Translated: CAIMGETAGANVLTF.

The chain combines TRBV5-1 with TRBJ2-1; TRBD1 aligns across 8 bases. Looked up from germline, CDR1 is SGHRS and CDR2 is YFSETQ. Trimming at V came to 1 base and at J to 2 bases, leaving 8 bases not matched to a gene. This CDR3 has 17 residues. DNA of the CDR3: TGCGCCAGCAGCTTGATCAGGGGGCGGTCACCCTACAATGAGCAGTTCTTC. Amino acids: CASSLIRGRSPYNEQFF.

The rearrangement uses TRBV5-5 and TRBJ2-7; D is tentatively TRBD1 or TRBD2 (5 bases each). CDR1 is SGHKS, CDR2 YYEKEE, per germline (reference sequence). Deletions cut 0 bases from V and 0 bases from J, with 10 bases between. The CDR3 runs to 15 residues. The CDR3 nucleotides read TGTGCCAGCAGCTTGGTACGTGGGGGCTCCTACGAGCAGTACTTC. It yields the protein CASSLVRGGSYEQYF.

The DNA for the CDR3 is TGTGCCACCAGCAGAGGGCAAGAGACCCAGTACTTC. Translating it yields CATSRGQETQYF. V is TRBV15 and J is TRBJ2-5; D remains ambiguous. Trimming removed 1 base at V and 2 bases at J, with 2 bases between. Germline assignment: CDR1 LNHNV and CDR2 YYDKDF (reference sequence). The CDR3 covers 12 residues.